Shown below are 25 T cell receptor beta chains from a single sample sequenced in a study of technical replicates of blood from a handful of donors (dated by TCRdb to about 2017). Preparation of the library involved the immunoSEQ multiplex PCR assay. TCRdb stores this immuneACCESS table with in-frame sequences only. Part of the clones is absent; in the studies checked, under half of the shortfall reflects unresolved V genes, and no reason is known for the rest. The sample profile shows tens of thousands of clones; approximately 95% of them were found once. 2.5% to 3.5% of the sample comes from the top ten. Sequenced sample: PBMCs. These receptors originate from a human donor in good health. Some clones in this sample may be carry-over from other donors' samples.

The CDR3 spells CSVSETQYF. CDR3 nucleotide sequence: TGCAGTGTAAGCGAGACCCAGTACTTC. The chain recombines TRBV20-1 with TRBJ2-5; D is undetermined. The V gene lost 7 bases and the J gene lost 5 bases, with 5 bases spanning the gap. There are 9 residues in the CDR3. Germline V gives CDR1 DFQATT, CDR2 SNEGSKA (reference sequence).

This chain links TRBV27 with TRBJ1-1; 12 bases are shared with TRBD1. Germline values: CDR1 MNHEY, CDR2 SMNVEV (reference sequence). The CDR3 contains 17 residues. Germline trimming cut 2 bases from V and 2 bases from J; bases unmatched to any gene: 6. This CDR3 reads CASSLAGTGGYNTEAFF. As DNA, the CDR3 is TGTGCCAGCAGTTTAGCCGGGACAGGGGGCTATAACACTGAAGCTTTCTTT.

The gene calls are TRBV7-8 and TRBJ2-1, with 11 bases fitting TRBD2. The CDR3 has 15 amino acids. Per germline, CDR1 SGHVS and CDR2 FQNEAQ. V trimming: 2 bases; J trimming: 7 bases; junction bases outside the gene matches: 4. CDR3 residues: CASSLTSGSLNEQFF. In nucleotides, the CDR3 is TGTGCCAGCAGCTTAACTAGCGGGAGCTTAAATGAGCAGTTCTTC.

V usage is TRBV11-2 and J usage is TRBJ2-5, with D perhaps matching TRBD1 (5 bases). This CDR3 comprises 16 residues. The germline V gene encodes CDR1 SGHAT and CDR2 FQNNGV. V lost 5 bases to trimming and J lost 4 bases, with 20 bases between them. The CDR3 spells CASSPPARVRSETQYF. In DNA form, the CDR3 reads TGTGCCAGCAGCCCCCCCGCCAGGGTCCGGTCAGAGACCCAGTACTTC.

The chain has TRBV6-1 and TRBJ2-6; tentative D call: TRBD2 (6 bases). CDR1 is MNHNS, CDR2 SASEGT, per germline. Trimming took 3 bases from V and 4 from J, leaving 16 bases between them. CDR3 length equals 17 residues. The CDR3 DNA reads as TGTGCCAGCAGTGACATGCGGGGTGCGGGAGGGGCCAACGTCCTGACTTTC. Translation gives CASSDMRGAGGANVLTF.

This chain uses TRBV6-1 with TRBJ2-3; D is perhaps TRBD2 (6 bases). Germline lookup yields CDR1 MNHNS and CDR2 SASEGT. The CDR3 loop spans 14 amino acids. The V end was cut by 8 bases, the J end by 3 bases, with 15 bases between. CDR3 sequence reads: CASGIGGRTDTQYF. The DNA of the CDR3 is TGTGCCAGCGGAATCGGGGGACGGACAGATACGCAGTATTTT.

The CDR3 loop reads CASSVVGDNGYGYTF. The CDR3 coding sequence is TGTGCCAGCAGCGTAGTAGGGGATAACGGCTATGGCTACACCTTC. V is TRBV9 and J is TRBJ1-2, with a tentative D call TRBD1 (5 bases). The CDR3 totals 15 residues. Germline V CDR1 and CDR2: SGDLS, YYNGEE. The V gene lost 0 bases and the J gene lost 4 bases, with 13 bases spanning the gap. Drawing the rest from reference TRBV9 and TRBJ1-2, the complete variable domain is DSGVTQTPKHLITATGQRVTLRCSPRSGDLSVYWYQQSLDQGLQFLIQYYNGEERAKGNILERFSAQQFPDLHSELNLSSLELGDSALYFCASSVVGDNGYGYTFGSGTRLTVV.

V gene TRBV4-3 combines with J gene TRBJ2-1; 8 positions agree with TRBD2. The V segment lost 4 bases and the J segment 11 bases; nucleotides outside the gene matches: 4. The CDR3 totals 12 residues. Per the germline V gene, CDR1 is LGHNA and CDR2 is YSLEER. CDR3 bases: TGCGCCAGCAGCCCCTTAGCGGGGAAGCAGTTCTTC. As protein: CASSPLAGKQFF.

This rearrangement joins TRBV6-6 to TRBJ1-2; the match to TRBD1 covers 9 bases. J gave up 12 bases and V 4 bases, and 12 bases lay outside the gene matches. The CDR3 loop spans 14 amino acids. The germline V gene encodes CDR1 MNHNY and CDR2 SVGAGI (reference sequence). CDR3 nucleotides: TGTGCCAGCAGTTGGATGACGGGACAGGGATTTAACACCTTC. This translates into CASSWMTGQGFNTF.

This chain links TRBV10-3 with TRBJ2-7, with 10 nucleotides matching TRBD2. CDR3 length equals 18 residues. Germline V gene lookup returns CDR1 ENHRY and CDR2 SYGVKD. The trim removed 6 bases at V and 0 bases at J, leaving 14 bases unmatched. The CDR3 DNA is TGTGCCATCAGAGACTCGCAGATTAGACTAGCGGGCTCCTACGAGCAGTACTTC. Amino acid sequence: CAIRDSQIRLAGSYEQYF.

The chain employs TRBV4-3 and TRBJ2-7; D unclear. The CDR3 spans 14 residues. V shed 3 bases and J shed 4 bases, with 13 bases lying between them. Germline assignment: CDR1 LGHNA and CDR2 YSLEER. In DNA form, the CDR3 reads TGCGCCAGCAGCCACCAGACGGCGGAGTACGAGCAGTACTTC. Translating it yields CASSHQTAEYEQYF.

V is TRBV2 and J is TRBJ1-2; TRBD1 matches at 7 bases. The germline gives CDR1 SNHLY, CDR2 FYNNEI. This CDR3 contains 12 residues. V shed 6 bases, J shed 8 bases, and the junction held 6 bases outside the gene matches. The CDR3 protein is CASREQGNGYTF. The CDR3, as DNA: TGTGCCAGCAGGGAACAGGGGAACGGCTACACCTTC.

V usage is TRBV7-9 and J usage is TRBJ1-4; D perhaps matches TRBD1 (6 bases). The CDR3 spans 14 residues. Germline CDR1 is SEHNR and CDR2 is FQNEAQ (reference sequence). Trimming took 5 bases from V and 4 from J, leaving 11 bases between them. CDR3 DNA sequence: TGTGCCAGCAGCCCCGGGGGGCGTAATGAAAAACTGTTTTTT. Its translation: CASSPGGRNEKLFF. The full variable domain, its missing parts supplied by reference TRBV7-9 and TRBJ1-4, is DTGVSQNPRHKITKRGQNVTFRCDPISEHNRLYWYRQTLGQGPEFLTYFQNEAQLEKSRLLSDRFSAERPKGSFSTLEIQRTEQGDSAMYLCASSPGGRNEKLFFGSGTQLSVL.

This clone was observed once. J is TRBJ1-4 and V is TRBV18; D is ambiguous. The CDR3 is made up of 13 amino acids. Germline-derived CDR1 and CDR2 are KGHSH and LQKENI. V was cut by 8 bases and J by 5 bases, with 12 bases left in between. This chain's CDR3 is CASRGRENEKLFF. The DNA of the CDR3 is TGTGCCAGCCGTGGGAGGGAAAATGAAAAACTGTTTTTT.

This clone has just one count. This rearrangement joins TRBV5-1 to TRBJ2-7, with a possible D match to TRBD1 (6 bases). This CDR3 region has 11 residues. V shed 6 bases and J shed 3 bases, with 7 bases lying between them. From germline, CDR1 is SGHRS and CDR2 YFSETQ. CDR3: CASKDSYEQYF. CDR3 nucleotide sequence: TGCGCCAGCAAGGACAGCTACGAGCAGTACTTC.

Only one count was recorded for this clone. The CDR3 DNA is TGTGCCATCAGTGAGTTGTATAGATCTGGAAACACCATATATTTT. It yields the protein CAISELYRSGNTIYF. This chain links TRBV10-3 with TRBJ1-3; D is uncertain. V lost 1 base, J lost 1 base, and 8 bases lay in between. This CDR3 comprises 15 residues. Germline CDR1 reads ENHRY; CDR2 reads SYGVKD.

The chain links TRBV5-6 to TRBJ2-3, with TRBD2 matching over 7 bases. V dropped 1 base and J dropped 2; count of bases not matched to a gene: 7. CDR1 and CDR2 (germline): SGHDT, YYEEEE. The CDR3 has 16 residues. The CDR3 is CASSLQAGTLTDTQYF. The CDR3, as DNA: TGTGCCAGCAGCTTGCAAGCGGGGACCCTCACAGATACGCAGTATTTT. The full variable domain, in which reference TRBV5-6 and TRBJ2-3 provide the parts outside the CDR3, is DAGVTQSPTHLIKTRGQQVTLRCSPKSGHDTVSWYQQALGQGPQFIFQYYEEEERQRGNFPDRFSGHQFPNYSSELNVNALLLGDSALYLCASSLQAGTLTDTQYFGPGTRLTVL.

V is TRBV29-1 and J is TRBJ2-1; 11 nucleotides agree with TRBD2. Trimming at V came to 7 bases and at J to 0 bases, leaving 11 bases not matched to a gene. The length of the CDR3 is 17 residues. From germline, CDR1 is SQVTM and CDR2 ANQGSEA. CDR3 region: CSAPRLAGSSSYNEQFF. For the CDR3, the DNA is TGCAGCGCCCCCCGACTAGCGGGGTCGAGCTCCTACAATGAGCAGTTCTTC.

The V gene is TRBV5-6, the J gene TRBJ1-1; D might be TRBD1 (5 bases). Germline V gene lookup returns CDR1 SGHDT and CDR2 YYEEEE. V was clipped by 5 bases and J by 4 bases, with 15 bases between them. The CDR3 has 14 residues. CDR3 protein: CASRPGGFATEAFF. The CDR3 bases are TGTGCCAGCAGACCCGGGGGGTTTGCCACTGAAGCTTTCTTT.

The genes are TRBV5-4 and TRBJ2-7; TRBD2 matches at 14 bases. The CDR3 consists of 16 residues. V was clipped by 4 bases and J by 3 bases; unmatched bases: 6. The germline V gene has CDR1 SGHNT and CDR2 YYREEE (reference sequence). The CDR3 nucleotides read TGTGCCAGCAGCCCATGGACTAGCGGGGGGAACTACGAGCAGTACTTC. This sequence encodes CASSPWTSGGNYEQYF.

The chain uses TRBV5-6 and TRBJ2-1; TRBD2 matches at 13 bases. The germline V gene encodes CDR1 SGHDT and CDR2 YYEEEE. This CDR3 comprises 18 residues. V shed 3 bases and J 9 bases; nucleotides not matched to a gene: 15. The CDR3 reads CASSSRGGPTSGRTEQFF. DNA of the CDR3: TGTGCCAGCAGCTCGCGTGGGGGGCCGACTAGCGGGAGGACTGAGCAGTTCTTC.

The rearrangement links TRBV4-2 to TRBJ2-5; perhaps TRBD2 as D (6 bases). The CDR3 is 14 residues long. Looked up from germline, CDR1 is LGHNA and CDR2 is YNFKEQ. The V gene lost 5 bases and the J gene lost 0 bases, with 10 bases spanning the gap. This CDR3 reads CASSAGSYQETQYF. The CDR3 bases are TGTGCCAGCAGCGCCGGGAGTTACCAAGAGACCCAGTACTTC.

The V gene is TRBV7-2, the J gene TRBJ2-3; D ambiguous. Trimming left V 2 bases short and J 0 bases short, with 6 bases between. Germline V gene lookup returns CDR1 SGHTA and CDR2 FQGNSA. This CDR3 region has 14 residues. The CDR3 region is CASSLRASTDTQYF. CDR3 DNA: TGTGCCAGCAGCTTAAGAGCTAGCACAGATACGCAGTATTTT.

The V call is TRBV5-8, the J call TRBJ1-2; 9 nucleotides match TRBD1. The V gene end was trimmed by 4 bases and the J gene end by 0 bases; junction bases not matched to a gene: 10. The CDR3 is 17 residues long. Germline CDR1 and CDR2: SGHTS and YDEGEE. CDR3 bases: TGTGCCAGCAGCCCCGGTACAGGGGGCTTCACTAACTATGGCTACACCTTC. It translates to CASSPGTGGFTNYGYTF. Full variable domain (outside the CDR3, taken from reference TRBV5-8 and TRBJ1-2): EAGVTQSPTHLIKTRGQQATLRCSPISGHTSVYWYQQALGLGLQFLLWYDEGEERNRGNFPPRFSGRQFPNYSSELNVNALELEDSALYLCASSPGTGGFTNYGYTFGSGTRLTVV.

The chain recombines TRBV7-7 with TRBJ2-7, with 9 bases aligning to TRBD1. CDR3 length: 16 residues. Germline CDR1 reads SSHAT; CDR2 reads FNYEAQ (reference sequence). The junction had 7 bases not matched to a gene; V was cut back by 4 bases and J by 0 bases. In nucleotides, the CDR3 is TGTGCCAGCAGCTCACCCGGGACAGGGCACTCCTACGAGCAGTACTTC. Translation: CASSSPGTGHSYEQYF.